This T cell receptor (beta chain) was recovered during a study of T-cell reconstitution after alpha-beta-depleted transplantation in children. A library of TCRbeta sequences, prepared with unique molecular identifiers, was generated. TCRdb analysed the PCR reads with MiXCR anew, one entry per CDR3 protein. This table has hundreds of thousands of distinct CDR3 sequences, around 13% appearing once. This clonotype was seen ten or more times. The CDR3 sequence is 16 residues long. With V trimmed by 1 base and J by 1 base, 2 bases remained unmatched. Germline V gene sequence: CDR1 MGHDK, CDR2 SYGVNS. Specimen: PBMCs, collected before TCRalphabeta/CD19-depleted stem cell transplant. This sequence originates from a girl aged 2 to 9 with congenital amegakaryocytic thrombocytopenia, due to receive a stem cell transplant. The chain couples TRBV25-1 to TRBJ2-2, with 8 bases aligning to TRBD1. The CDR3 is CASSEWGTGNTGELFF. In DNA form, the CDR3 reads TGTGCCAGCAGTGAATGGGGGACAGGGAACACCGGGGAGCTGTTTTTT.